The 24 T cell receptor beta chains in this list originate from one sample, sequenced in a study of beta chain features in type 1 diabetes. cDNA synthesis used the whole RNA isolate, giving expressed TCRB sequences. The protocol was immunoSEQ multiplex PCR, while the TCRdb copy is restricted to in-frame clones and leaves out a portion. The table shows around 15,000 clones, with more than 65% occurring only once. Broader study findings: Patients with Type 1 diabetes showed moderately but significantly shorter TCRB CDR3s in all four CD4+ subsets.

The antigens for these receptors are not known. The sample was Tregs from blood. The receptors were sampled from a man aged 25 to 40 with type 1 diabetes.

This clone occurred once. CDR3 protein: CASSLDLTTTEAFF. The DNA of the CDR3 is TGTGCCAGCAGCTTAGATCTCACTACCACTGAAGCTTTCTTT. The J gene is TRBJ1-1, the V gene TRBV11-2; D unresolved. The ends were cut back, 0 bases at V and 4 bases at J, with 9 bases in the middle. Germline-derived CDR1 and CDR2 are SGHAT and FQNNGV. The CDR3 contains 14 residues.

In this sample, this clone turned up a few times. The chain has TRBV4-1 and TRBJ1-3, with TRBD1 matching over 10 bases. Per germline, CDR1 MGHRA and CDR2 YSYEKL. This CDR3 is 19 amino acids long. Trimming cost V 2 bases and J 4 bases; bases outside gene matches: 14. CDR3 in DNA: TGCGCCAGCAGCCAATACGACTCTTTTCGGACAGGGGGAGGAAACACCATATATTTT. Its protein product is CASSQYDSFRTGGGNTIYF.

V and J are TRBV18 and TRBJ1-1; 9 nucleotides agree with TRBD1. Germline loops: CDR1 KGHSH, CDR2 LQKENI. Trimming removed 3 bases from V and 2 bases from J; junction bases left unmatched: 4. There are 15 residues in the CDR3. The CDR3 region has the DNA TGTGCCAGCTCACCTACGGACAGGGGCAACACTGAAGCTTTCTTT. Protein: CASSPTDRGNTEAFF.

The chain combines TRBV5-1 with TRBJ2-3; a possible D gene is TRBD2 (5 bases). CDR1 SGHRS and CDR2 YFSETQ come from the germline V gene. V was clipped by 3 bases and J by 2 bases, with 13 bases between them. This CDR3 spans 15 amino acids. The CDR3 nucleotides read TGCGCCAGCAGCTGGACTTCGCGCCTCACAGATACGCAGTATTTT. As protein: CASSWTSRLTDTQYF.

J is TRBJ2-1 and V is TRBV7-8; the match to TRBD2 covers 11 bases. Unmatched junction bases numbered 6, after V lost 4 bases and J lost 4 bases. The length of the CDR3 is 16 residues. Germline V gene lookup returns CDR1 SGHVS and CDR2 FQNEAQ. CDR3 in amino acids: CASSSLSGGVYNEQFF. The CDR3 coding sequence is TGTGCCAGCAGCTCTCTTAGCGGGGGGGTATACAATGAGCAGTTCTTC. Full variable domain (outside the CDR3, taken from reference TRBV7-8 and TRBJ2-1): GAGVSQSPRYKVAKRGQDVALRCDPISGHVSLFWYQQALGQGPEFLTYFQNEAQLDKSGLPSDRFFAERPEGSVSTLKIQRTQQEDSAVYLCASSSLSGGVYNEQFFGPGTRLTVL.

The V call is TRBV6-5, the J call TRBJ1-1, with D unclear. The CDR3 loop spans 12 amino acids. Trimming left V 4 bases short and J 4 bases short, with 7 bases between. Germline values: CDR1 MNHEY, CDR2 SVGAGI. Here the CDR3 reads CASSSSGTEAFF. In DNA, the CDR3 is TGTGCCAGCAGTTCGTCGGGCACTGAAGCTTTCTTT.

The V and J genes are TRBV10-3 and TRBJ2-3; 12 positions match TRBD2. Germline V gives CDR1 ENHRY, CDR2 SYGVKD. The CDR3 has 15 amino acids. The V and J ends lost 8 bases and 5 bases, in that order; junction bases with no gene match: 8. The CDR3 nucleotides read TGTGCCATCGCGAGACTAGCGGGGGTGAAAGATACGCAGTATTTT. Translated: CAIARLAGVKDTQYF.

The chain is built from TRBV7-9 and TRBJ1-4; D unresolved. The V end was cut by 10 bases, the J end by 5 bases, with 11 bases between. In germline, CDR1 is SEHNR, CDR2 FQNEAQ (reference sequence). The CDR3 consists of 12 residues. CDR3 residues: CATYELNEKLFF. DNA of the CDR3: TGTGCCACCTATGAACTAAATGAAAAACTGTTTTTT.

V gene TRBV4-1 combines with J gene TRBJ1-2, with TRBD1 matching 11 bases. Unmatched junction bases numbered 6, after V lost 5 bases and J lost 4 bases. This CDR3 is built from 15 residues. Germline V CDR1 and CDR2: MGHRA, YSYEKL. CDR3 in DNA: TGCGCCAGCAGCTCCCGGACAGGGGGCGGCTATGGCTACACCTTC. Translated, it gives CASSSRTGGGYGYTF.

The CDR3 is CASKGATLNTEAFF. In DNA form, the CDR3 reads TGTGCCAGCAAAGGGGCAACTTTGAACACTGAAGCTTTCTTT. The V call is TRBV2, the J call TRBJ1-1; TRBD1 might be the D (5 bases). The V gene's germline CDR1 is SNHLY and CDR2 FYNNEI. V lost 7 bases, J lost 0 bases, and 12 bases lay in between. CDR3 length equals 14 residues.

This clone has only a few counts. The chain combines TRBV4-1 with TRBJ2-3, with 12 bases fitting TRBD2. The CDR3 extends over 17 amino acids. Germline CDR1 is MGHRA and CDR2 is YSYEKL. V gave up 0 bases and J gave up 3 bases; unmatched junction bases: 4. Here the CDR3 reads CASSQDRLAGETDTQYF. The CDR3 region has the DNA TGCGCCAGCAGCCAAGATCGACTAGCGGGGGAGACAGATACGCAGTATTTT.

The chain couples TRBV7-9 to TRBJ2-3, with 10 bases that match TRBD2. V was pared by 1 base and J by 7 bases, with 11 bases of the junction left unmatched. Germline V gives CDR1 SEHNR, CDR2 FQNEAQ (reference sequence). There are 17 residues in the CDR3. CDR3 DNA sequence: TGTGCCAGCAGCTTAGAGCTCACTAGCGGGATGCGGAATACGCAGTATTTT. Its protein product is CASSLELTSGMRNTQYF.

The J gene is TRBJ2-5, the V gene TRBV7-9; 7 nucleotides line up with TRBD1. Germline-derived CDR1 and CDR2 are SEHNR and FQNEAQ (reference sequence). The J segment lost 1 base and the V segment lost 8 bases, leaving 10 bases of the junction unmatched. The CDR3 length is 15 residues. CDR3 protein: CASQAGYRGQETQYF. As DNA, the CDR3 is TGTGCCAGCCAAGCTGGGTACAGGGGCCAAGAGACCCAGTACTTC.

This chain links TRBV5-6 with TRBJ2-7; D unresolved. Germline loops: CDR1 SGHDT, CDR2 YYEEEE. V lost 4 bases to trimming and J lost 2 bases, with 16 bases between them. The CDR3 consists of 15 residues. The CDR3 nucleotides read TGTGCCAGCAGCCTGGGTCCACGGAGTCCCTACGAGCAGTACTTC. Amino acids: CASSLGPRSPYEQYF.

This clone was detected only once. The chain has TRBV6-5 and TRBJ1-1, with D unresolved. This CDR3 has 12 amino acids. The germline V gene has CDR1 MNHEY and CDR2 SVGAGI. Trimming left V 7 bases short and J 6 bases short, with 12 bases between. The CDR3 protein is CASTNGRSEAFF. CDR3 coding DNA: TGTGCCAGCACCAACGGCAGGTCTGAAGCTTTCTTT.

The chain has TRBV19 and TRBJ1-5; D is ambiguous. Germline V CDR1 and CDR2: LNHDA, SQIVND (reference sequence). The V end lost 3 bases, the J end lost 7 bases, and 7 bases lay between the germline ends. The CDR3 totals 12 residues. The CDR3 loop reads CASSMQLQPQHF. The DNA of the CDR3 is TGTGCCAGTAGTATGCAGTTACAGCCCCAGCATTTT.

The gene calls are TRBV6-1 and TRBJ1-2; 10 bases are shared with TRBD1. The V segment lost 5 bases and the J segment 9 bases; nucleotides outside the gene matches: 9. The length of the CDR3 is 14 residues. Looked up from germline, CDR1 is MNHNS and CDR2 is SASEGT. As DNA, the CDR3 is TGTGCCAGCAGTACCCGAGGGGGACAGGGGAGCTACACCTTC. This sequence encodes CASSTRGGQGSYTF.

This clone has more than one count but fewer than ten. The genes are TRBV11-2 and TRBJ2-7; 7 nucleotides agree with TRBD1. The length of the CDR3 is 13 residues. Trimming removed 3 bases from V and 3 bases from J; junction bases left unmatched: 2. CDR1 SGHAT and CDR2 FQNNGV come from the germline V gene. For the CDR3, the DNA is TGTGCCAGCAGCTTTCGGACAGGCTACGAGCAGTACTTC. Encoded protein: CASSFRTGYEQYF.

The genes are TRBV5-1 and TRBJ2-2; 8 bases fit TRBD2. Germline V gene data show CDR1 as SGHRS and CDR2 as YFSETQ. Trimming removed 2 bases from V and 3 bases from J; junction bases left unmatched: 3. This CDR3 has 15 amino acids. CDR3 sequence (DNA): TGCGCCAGCAGCTTTTTCGGGGGGGACACCGGGGAGCTGTTTTTT. Residues: CASSFFGGDTGELFF.

The chain employs TRBV6-6 and TRBJ1-3, with TRBD1 matching 8 bases. Losses at the gene ends were 7 bases for V and 3 bases for J; bases not matched to a gene: 5. CDR1 is MNHNY, CDR2 SVGAGI, per germline (reference sequence). The CDR3 is 14 amino acids. CDR3 in DNA: TGTGCCAGCACCTTCGACAGGGGTGGAAACACCATATATTTT. It is translated as CASTFDRGGNTIYF.

V usage is TRBV2 and J usage is TRBJ2-3, with TRBD2 as a possible D gene (7 bases). Germline V gene sequence: CDR1 SNHLY, CDR2 FYNNEI. Deletions cut 7 bases from V and 7 bases from J, with 12 bases between. This CDR3 comprises 12 residues. As DNA, the CDR3 is TGTGCCAGCAAAGGGGGGGCACATACGCAGTATTTT. As protein: CASKGGAHTQYF.

The J gene is TRBJ1-4, the V gene TRBV5-1; D uncertain. CDR1 and CDR2 (germline): SGHRS, YFSETQ. The CDR3 covers 16 residues. V was pared by 2 bases and J by 2 bases, with 13 bases between. Here the CDR3 DNA reads TGCGCCAGCAGCTTCGATCCGGGAAGTACTAATGAAAAACTGTTTTTT. Amino acid sequence: CASSFDPGSTNEKLFF.

V usage is TRBV2 and J usage is TRBJ1-5; unclear D gene. V was cut by 2 bases and J by 7 bases, with 9 bases left in between. Germline V gene data show CDR1 as SNHLY and CDR2 as FYNNEI. The CDR3 consists of 13 residues. CDR3 DNA: TGTGCCAGCAGTGAATTGGGAGGACAGCCCCAGCATTTT. Protein product: CASSELGGQPQHF. Based on the CDR3 plus reference TRBV2 and TRBJ1-5, the full variable domain is EPEVTQTPSHQVTQMGQEVILRCVPISNHLYFYWYRQILGQKVEFLVSFYNNEISEKSEIFDDQFSVERPDGSNFTLKIRSTKLEDSAMYFCASSELGGQPQHFGDGTRLSIL.

The chain is built from TRBV27 and TRBJ1-1; D might be TRBD1 (6 bases). The CDR3 contains 15 residues. Germline lookup yields CDR1 MNHEY and CDR2 SMNVEV (reference sequence). V was shortened by 5 bases and J by 2 bases, with 15 bases between the two germline ends. The CDR3 sequence is CASSTLRGGNTEAFF. In DNA, the CDR3 is TGTGCCAGCAGTACGCTAAGGGGGGGAAACACTGAAGCTTTCTTT.